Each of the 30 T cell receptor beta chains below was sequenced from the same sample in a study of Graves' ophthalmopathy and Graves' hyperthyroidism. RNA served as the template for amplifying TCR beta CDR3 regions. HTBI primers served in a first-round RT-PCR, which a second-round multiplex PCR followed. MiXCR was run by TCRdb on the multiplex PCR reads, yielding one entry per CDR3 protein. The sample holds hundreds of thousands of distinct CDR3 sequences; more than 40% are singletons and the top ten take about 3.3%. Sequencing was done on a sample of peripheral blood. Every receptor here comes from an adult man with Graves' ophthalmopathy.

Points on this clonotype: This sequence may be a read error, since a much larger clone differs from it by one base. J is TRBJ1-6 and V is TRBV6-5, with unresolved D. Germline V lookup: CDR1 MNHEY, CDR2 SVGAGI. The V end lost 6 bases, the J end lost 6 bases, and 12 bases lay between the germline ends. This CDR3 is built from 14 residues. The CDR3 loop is CASRTPGSNSPLHF. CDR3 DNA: TGTGCCAGCAGGACGCCAGGAAGTAATTCACCCCTCCACTTT.

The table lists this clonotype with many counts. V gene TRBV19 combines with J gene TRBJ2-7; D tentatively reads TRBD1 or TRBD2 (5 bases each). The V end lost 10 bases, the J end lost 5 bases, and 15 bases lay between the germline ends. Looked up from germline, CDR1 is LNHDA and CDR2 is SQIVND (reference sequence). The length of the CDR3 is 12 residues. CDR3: CATRADLNEQYF. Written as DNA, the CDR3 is TGTGCCACCAGGGCGGACTTAAACGAGCAGTACTTC.

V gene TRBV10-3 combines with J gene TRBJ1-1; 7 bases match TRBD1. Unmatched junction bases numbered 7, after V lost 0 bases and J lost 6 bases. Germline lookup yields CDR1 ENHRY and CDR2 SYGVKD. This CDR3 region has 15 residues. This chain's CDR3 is CAISESRGPFPEAFF. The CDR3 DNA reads TGTGCCATCAGTGAGTCAAGGGGGCCGTTCCCTGAAGCTTTCTTT.

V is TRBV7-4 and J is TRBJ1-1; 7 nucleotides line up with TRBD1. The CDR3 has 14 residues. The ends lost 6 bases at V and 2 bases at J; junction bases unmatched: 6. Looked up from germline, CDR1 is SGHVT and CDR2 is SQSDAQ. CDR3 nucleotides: TGTGCCAGCAGTTTATACAGGGGTAACACTGAAGCTTTCTTT. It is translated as CASSLYRGNTEAFF.

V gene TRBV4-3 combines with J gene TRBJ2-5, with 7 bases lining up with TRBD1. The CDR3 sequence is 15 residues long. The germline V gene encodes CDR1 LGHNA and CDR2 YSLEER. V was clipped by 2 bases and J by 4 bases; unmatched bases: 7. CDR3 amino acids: CASSQRYDRAETQYF. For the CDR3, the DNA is TGCGCCAGCAGCCAAAGGTACGACAGGGCAGAGACCCAGTACTTC.

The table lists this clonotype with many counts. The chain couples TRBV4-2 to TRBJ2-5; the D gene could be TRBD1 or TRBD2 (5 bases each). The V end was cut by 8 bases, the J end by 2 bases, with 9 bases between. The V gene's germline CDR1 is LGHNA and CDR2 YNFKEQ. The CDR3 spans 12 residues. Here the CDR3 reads CASRGSQETQYF. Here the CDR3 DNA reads TGTGCCAGCCGGGGCAGTCAAGAGACCCAGTACTTC.

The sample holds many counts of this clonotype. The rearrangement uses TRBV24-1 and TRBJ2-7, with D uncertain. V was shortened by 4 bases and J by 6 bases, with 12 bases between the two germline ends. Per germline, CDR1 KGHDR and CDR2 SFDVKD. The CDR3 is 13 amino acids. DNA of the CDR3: TGTGCCACCAGTGACAACCCGACGGGCGAGCAGTACTTC. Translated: CATSDNPTGEQYF.

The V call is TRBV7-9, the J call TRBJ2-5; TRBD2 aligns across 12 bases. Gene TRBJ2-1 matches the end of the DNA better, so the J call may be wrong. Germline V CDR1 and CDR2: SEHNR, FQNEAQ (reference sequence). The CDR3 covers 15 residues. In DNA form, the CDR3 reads TGTGCCAGCAGCTCGACTAGCGGGGGTTCCAATGAGCAGTTCTTC. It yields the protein CASSSTSGGSNEQFF.

The CDR3 sequence is CAISLQGYTF. The CDR3 DNA reads TGTGCCATCAGCTTACAGGGGTACACCTTC. This chain uses TRBV10-3 with TRBJ1-2, with 7 bases matching TRBD1. This CDR3 contains 10 residues. Germline trimming cut 6 bases from V and 11 bases from J; bases unmatched to any gene: 3. Germline loops: CDR1 ENHRY, CDR2 SYGVKD.

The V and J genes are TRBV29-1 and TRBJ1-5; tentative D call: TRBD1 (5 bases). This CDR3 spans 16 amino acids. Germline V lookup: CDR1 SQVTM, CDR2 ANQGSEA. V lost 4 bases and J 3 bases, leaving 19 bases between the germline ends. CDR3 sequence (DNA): TGCAGCGTTGCGGGGGGGGGATCTGGGGCCAATCAGCCCCAGCATTTT. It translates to CSVAGGGSGANQPQHF.

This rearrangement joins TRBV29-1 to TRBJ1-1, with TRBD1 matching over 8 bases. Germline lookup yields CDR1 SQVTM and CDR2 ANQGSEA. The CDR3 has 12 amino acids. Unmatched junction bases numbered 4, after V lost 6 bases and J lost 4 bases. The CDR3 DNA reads TGCAGCGTAGCAGACAGGGGCACTGAAGCTTTCTTT. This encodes CSVADRGTEAFF.

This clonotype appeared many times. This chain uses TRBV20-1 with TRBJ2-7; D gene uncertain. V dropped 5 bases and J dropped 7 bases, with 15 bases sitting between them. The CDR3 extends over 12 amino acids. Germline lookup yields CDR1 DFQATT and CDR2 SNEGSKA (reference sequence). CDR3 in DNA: TGCAGTGCTGTTGACCCTTGGGGAGAGCAGTACTTC. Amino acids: CSAVDPWGEQYF.

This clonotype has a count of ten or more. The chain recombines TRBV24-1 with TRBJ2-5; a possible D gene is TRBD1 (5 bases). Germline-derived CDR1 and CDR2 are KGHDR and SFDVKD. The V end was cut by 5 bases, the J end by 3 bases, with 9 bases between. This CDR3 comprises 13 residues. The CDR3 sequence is CATSGGHEETQYF. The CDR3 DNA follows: TGTGCCACCAGTGGTGGACACGAAGAGACCCAGTACTTC.

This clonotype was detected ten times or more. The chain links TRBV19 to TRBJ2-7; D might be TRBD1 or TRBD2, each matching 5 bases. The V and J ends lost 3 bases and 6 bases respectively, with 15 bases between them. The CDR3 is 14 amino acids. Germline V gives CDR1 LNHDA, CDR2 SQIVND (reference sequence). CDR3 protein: CASSIGDLLSEQYF. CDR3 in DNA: TGTGCCAGTAGTATTGGGGACCTATTGTCCGAGCAGTACTTC.

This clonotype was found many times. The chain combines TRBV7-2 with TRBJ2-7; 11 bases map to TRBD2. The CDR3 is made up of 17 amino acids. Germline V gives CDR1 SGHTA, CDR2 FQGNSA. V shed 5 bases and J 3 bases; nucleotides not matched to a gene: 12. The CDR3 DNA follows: TGTGCCAGCAGCATAACTAGCGGGGGTTCCCTCCGCTACGAGCAGTACTTC. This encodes CASSITSGGSLRYEQYF.

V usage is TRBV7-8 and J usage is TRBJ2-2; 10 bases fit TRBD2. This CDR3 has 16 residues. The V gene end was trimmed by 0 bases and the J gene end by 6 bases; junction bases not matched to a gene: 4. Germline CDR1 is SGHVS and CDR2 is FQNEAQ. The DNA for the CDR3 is TGTGCCAGCAGCTTAGCTTTAGCGGGGGGTGCCGGGGAGCTGTTTTTT. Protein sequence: CASSLALAGGAGELFF.

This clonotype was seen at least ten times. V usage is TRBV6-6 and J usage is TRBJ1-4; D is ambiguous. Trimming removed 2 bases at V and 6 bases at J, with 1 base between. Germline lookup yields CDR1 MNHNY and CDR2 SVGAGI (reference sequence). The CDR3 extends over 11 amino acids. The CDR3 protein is CASSYDEKLFF. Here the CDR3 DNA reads TGTGCCAGCAGTTACGATGAAAAACTGTTTTTT.

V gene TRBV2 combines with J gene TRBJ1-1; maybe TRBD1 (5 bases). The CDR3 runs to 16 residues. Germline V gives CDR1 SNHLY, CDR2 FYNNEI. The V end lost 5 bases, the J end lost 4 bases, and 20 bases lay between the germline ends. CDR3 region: CASSYGRLGPRTEAFF. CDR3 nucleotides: TGTGCCAGCAGTTACGGCCGGTTGGGACCGCGCACTGAAGCTTTCTTT.

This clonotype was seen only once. The CDR3 bases are TGTGCCAGCAGCTCCTCGCCTGTTGGGACAGGGGACGATACGCAGTATTTT. Protein product: CASSSSPVGTGDDTQYF. V gene TRBV2 combines with J gene TRBJ2-3; TRBD1 agrees at 10 bases. With V trimmed by 6 bases and J by 6 bases, 15 bases remained unmatched. Germline loops: CDR1 SNHLY, CDR2 FYNNEI. CDR3 length: 17 amino acids.

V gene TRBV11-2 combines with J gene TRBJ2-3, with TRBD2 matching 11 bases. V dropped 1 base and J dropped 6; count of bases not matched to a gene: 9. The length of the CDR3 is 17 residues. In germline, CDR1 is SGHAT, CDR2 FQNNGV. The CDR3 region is CASSLGLAGMRGDTQYF. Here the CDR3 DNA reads TGTGCCAGCAGCTTAGGACTAGCGGGGATGAGGGGCGATACGCAGTATTTT.

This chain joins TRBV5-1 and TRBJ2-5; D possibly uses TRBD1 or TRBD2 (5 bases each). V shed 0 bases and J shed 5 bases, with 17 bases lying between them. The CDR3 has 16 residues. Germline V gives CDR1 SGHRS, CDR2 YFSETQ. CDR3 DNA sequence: TGCGCCAGCAGCTTGGGCGGCTTGAGGGGAAGGGAGACCCAGTACTTC. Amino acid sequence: CASSLGGLRGRETQYF. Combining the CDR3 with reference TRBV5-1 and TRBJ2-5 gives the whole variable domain KAGVTQTPRYLIKTRGQQVTLSCSPISGHRSVSWYQQTPGQGLQFLFEYFSETQRNKGNFPGRFSGRQFSNSRSEMNVSTLELGDSALYLCASSLGGLRGRETQYFGPGTRLLVL.

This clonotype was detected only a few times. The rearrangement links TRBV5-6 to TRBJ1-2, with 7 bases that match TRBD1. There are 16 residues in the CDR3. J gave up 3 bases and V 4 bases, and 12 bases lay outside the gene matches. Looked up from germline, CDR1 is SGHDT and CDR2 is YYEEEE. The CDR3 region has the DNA TGTGCCAGCAGCCGCCCTTACCGGGACAGTCACTATGGCTACACCTTC. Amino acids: CASSRPYRDSHYGYTF.

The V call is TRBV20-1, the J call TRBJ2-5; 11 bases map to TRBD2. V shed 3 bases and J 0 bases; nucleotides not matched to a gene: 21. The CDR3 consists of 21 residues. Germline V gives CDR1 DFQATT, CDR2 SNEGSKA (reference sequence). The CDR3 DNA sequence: TGCAGTGCTAGGGGCGAAACCGTTCCGGGACTAGCGGAGACGTACCAAGAGACCCAGTACTTC. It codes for CSARGETVPGLAETYQETQYF.

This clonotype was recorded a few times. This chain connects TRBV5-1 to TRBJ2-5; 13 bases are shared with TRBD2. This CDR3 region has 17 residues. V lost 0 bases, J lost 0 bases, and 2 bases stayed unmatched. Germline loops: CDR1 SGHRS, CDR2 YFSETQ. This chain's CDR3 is CASSLGGLAGHQETQYF. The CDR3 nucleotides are TGCGCCAGCAGCTTGGGGGGACTAGCGGGGCACCAAGAGACCCAGTACTTC.

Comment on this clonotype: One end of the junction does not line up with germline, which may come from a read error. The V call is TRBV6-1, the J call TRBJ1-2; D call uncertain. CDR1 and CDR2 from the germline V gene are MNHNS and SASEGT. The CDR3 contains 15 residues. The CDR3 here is CASREGSTANYGYTF. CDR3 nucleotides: TGTGCCAGCAGAGAAGGGAGTACAGCTAACTATGGCTACACCTTC.

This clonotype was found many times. In DNA, the CDR3 is TGTGCCATCAGTGTTGACATGGCGAACCCGAACACCGGGGAGCTGTTTTTT. Protein product: CAISVDMANPNTGELFF. The chain couples TRBV10-3 to TRBJ2-2; D ambiguous. Per germline, CDR1 ENHRY and CDR2 SYGVKD. Trimming cost V 4 bases and J 0 bases, with 15 bases left between them. The CDR3 extends over 17 amino acids.

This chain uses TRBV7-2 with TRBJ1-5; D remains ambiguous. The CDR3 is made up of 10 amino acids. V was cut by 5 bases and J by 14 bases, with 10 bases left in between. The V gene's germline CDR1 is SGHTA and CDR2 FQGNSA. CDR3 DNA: TGTGCCAGCAGCCCAGCCCGCGAGCATTTT. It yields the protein CASSPAREHF.

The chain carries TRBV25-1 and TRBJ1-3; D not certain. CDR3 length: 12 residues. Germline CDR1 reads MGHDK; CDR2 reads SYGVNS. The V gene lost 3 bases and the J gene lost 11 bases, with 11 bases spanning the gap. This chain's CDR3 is CASSEFRNAIYF. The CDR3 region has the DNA TGTGCCAGCAGTGAGTTCAGGAACGCCATATATTTT.

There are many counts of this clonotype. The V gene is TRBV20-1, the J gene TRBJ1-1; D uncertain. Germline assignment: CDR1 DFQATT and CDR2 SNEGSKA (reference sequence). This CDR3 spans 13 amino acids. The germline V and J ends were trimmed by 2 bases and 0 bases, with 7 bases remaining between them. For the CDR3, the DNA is TGCAGTGCTAGACGAGGTTTGAACACTGAAGCTTTCTTT. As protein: CSARRGLNTEAFF.

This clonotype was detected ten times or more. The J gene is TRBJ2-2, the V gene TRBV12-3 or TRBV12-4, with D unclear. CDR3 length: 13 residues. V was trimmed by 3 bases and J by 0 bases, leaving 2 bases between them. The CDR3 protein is CASSFSNTGELFF. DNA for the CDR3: TGTGCCAGCAGTTTTTCGAACACCGGGGAGCTGTTTTTT.